This TCR beta chain originates from a study of blood T cells in healthy people across ages. Using a J-beta primer mix together with a sample-barcoded 5' primer, a second PCR was run for roughly 7 to 12 cycles. TCRdb ran MiXCR on the 5' RACE reads and lists one entry per CDR3 protein. This sample has 1 million or so distinct CDR3 sequences; almost 25% occur once, and the top ten carry about 0.8%. Germline values: CDR1 SGHTA, CDR2 FQGNSA. V lost 5 bases, J lost 7 bases, and 10 bases stayed unmatched. CDR3 length equals 14 residues. As regards this clonotype: The antigen remains undetermined.

Isolated PBMCs totaled at least 6.5 million in each sample. Study-wide results and caveats: Age brought a roughly linear fall in TCR beta diversity measured per million T cells.

The same data also contributed to another study, on T cells of mothers and their children. Turning to that study: Compared with unrelated pairs, related mother-child pairs had slightly higher, non-significant overlap.

The chain combines TRBV7-2 with TRBJ2-5, with TRBD2 matching over 7 bases. The sample comprised blood. This sequence was found in a girl between 2 and 10 years old in good health. CDR3 DNA: TGTGCCAGCAGCCAAGATATGATAGCGGGGACCCAGTACTTC. This encodes CASSQDMIAGTQYF.